These T cell receptor beta chains were read from a single sample in a study of shared clonotypes between healthy human individuals. The method was immunoSEQ multiplex PCR; TCRdb's version includes in-frame clones alone and lacks a portion of them. The sample lists under 1,100,000 clones, about 70% occurring once. Sequenced input: memory CD4+ T cells sorted from blood. The receptors were gathered from a man between 18 and 35 years old in good health. Both conserved end residues are part of each CDR3. D genes are given only for firm matches. The size entry is marked missing in some rows and otherwise reads once, few, many or a size class.

clone_size j_call d_call v_call cdr3_nt cdr3_aa
. TRBJ2-5 TRBD2 TRBV7-9 TGTGCCAGCAGCTCAAGCGGGGTCGGGTGGGAGACCCAGTACTTC CASSSSGVGWETQYF
once TRBJ1-4 . TRBV5-6 TGTGCCAGCAGCTCACGGTCGGACTATAATGAAAAACTGTTTTTT CASSSRSDYNEKLFF
. TRBJ2-5 TRBD2 TRBV27 TGTGCCAGCAGTTTAGGGACTAGCGGCCAAGAGACCCAGTACTTC CASSLGTSGQETQYF
. TRBJ2-6 . TRBV5-1 TGCGCCAGCAGCCCCGGTGGGTTTCTCGGGGCCAACGTCCTGACTTTC CASSPGGFLGANVLTF
. TRBJ1-3 . TRBV19 TGTGCCAGTAGTATAGTTCGGGGCCAAAGCAGCGGAAACACCATATATTTT CASSIVRGQSSGNTIYF
. TRBJ2-5 TRBD2 TRBV30 TGTGCCTGGAGTCCTCTAGCGGGGGCTCGGGTAGAGACCCAGTACTTC CAWSPLAGARVETQYF
. TRBJ2-7 . TRBV23-1 TGCGCCAGACGCAGGGGGCGGGAGTCGGAAGAGCAGTACTTC CARRRGRESEEQYF
. TRBJ2-3 TRBD1 TRBV5-5 TGTGCCAGCAGCCTACAGGGGGCTCGGGCAGATACGCAGTATTTT CASSLQGARADTQYF
. TRBJ2-3 . TRBV2 TGTGCCAGCAGAAGGGGGGCTAGCACAGATACGCAGTATTTT CASRRGASTDTQYF
. TRBJ2-3 . TRBV7-2 TGTGCCAGCAGCTTAGCCCCCGGCACAGATACGCAGTATTTT CASSLAPGTDTQYF
few TRBJ1-2 . TRBV2 TGTGCCAGCAGTATCGAGGCCTTCTATGGCTACACCTTC CASSIEAFYGYTF
. TRBJ2-3 TRBD2 TRBV5-1 TGCGCCAGCAGCTTGGCCCCTAGCGGGAGGCCAGATACGCAGTATTTT CASSLAPSGRPDTQYF
. TRBJ2-3 . TRBV5-1 TGCGCCAGCAGCTTGGCCTTGTCAGGGAGTGATACGCAGTATTTT CASSLALSGSDTQYF
. TRBJ1-1 TRBD1 TRBV18 TGTGCCAGCTCACCATGGGAGGGGGCGCGGACTGAAGCTTTCTTT CASSPWEGARTEAFF
. TRBJ2-5 . TRBV7-2 TGTGCCAGCAGAGAAGACCCTGCGCTCCAAGAGACCCAGTACTTC CASREDPALQETQYF
. TRBJ1-2 . TRBV5-1 TGCGCCAGCAGCTTGGTCCCAGGGACCACCCTATATGGCTACACCTTC CASSLVPGTTLYGYTF
. TRBJ2-7 TRBD1 TRBV5-4 TGTGCCAGCAGCCCCGCCGGGACAGGGGACCCCGAGCAGTACTTC CASSPAGTGDPEQYF
. TRBJ2-6 . TRBV27 TGTGCCAGCAGTCCATTACAGGGTCCCTCTGGGGCCAACGTCCTGACTTTC CASSPLQGPSGANVLTF
. TRBJ2-7 . TRBV30 TGTGCCTGGAGTCTAGCACAGGGCCACGAGCAGTACTTC CAWSLAQGHEQYF
. TRBJ2-7 . TRBV7-2 TGTGCCAGCAGCTTTTTACAGGGCCACGAGCAGTACTTC CASSFLQGHEQYF
many TRBJ2-2 . TRBV5-6 TGTGCCAGCAGCTTGACGGGAACCGGGGAGCTGTTTTTT CASSLTGTGELFF
few TRBJ2-1 . TRBV27 TGTGCCAGCAGTTTTAGCGATGACTCCTACAATGAGCAGTTCTTC CASSFSDDSYNEQFF
. TRBJ2-7 TRBD2 TRBV5-1 TGCGCCAGCAGCCTTGACGTAGCGGGAGTATCTGGGCAGTACTTC CASSLDVAGVSGQYF